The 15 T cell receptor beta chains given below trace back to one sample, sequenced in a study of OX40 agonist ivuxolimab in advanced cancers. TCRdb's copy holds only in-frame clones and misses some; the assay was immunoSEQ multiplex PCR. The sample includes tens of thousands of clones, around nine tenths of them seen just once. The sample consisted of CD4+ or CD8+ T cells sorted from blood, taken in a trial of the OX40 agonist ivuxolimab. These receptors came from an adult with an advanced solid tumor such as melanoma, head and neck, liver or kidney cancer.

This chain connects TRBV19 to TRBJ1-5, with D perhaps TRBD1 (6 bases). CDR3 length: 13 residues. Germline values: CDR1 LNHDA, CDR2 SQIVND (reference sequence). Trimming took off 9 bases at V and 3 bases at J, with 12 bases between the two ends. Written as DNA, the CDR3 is TGTGCCAGCGCACAGGGCTTCAATCAGCCCCAGCATTTT. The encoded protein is CASAQGFNQPQHF.

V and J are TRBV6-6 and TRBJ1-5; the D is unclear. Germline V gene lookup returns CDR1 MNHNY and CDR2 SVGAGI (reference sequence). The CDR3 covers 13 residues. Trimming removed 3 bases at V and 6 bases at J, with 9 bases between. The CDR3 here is CASSYIPGQPQHF. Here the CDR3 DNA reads TGTGCCAGCAGTTATATTCCGGGTCAGCCCCAGCATTTT.

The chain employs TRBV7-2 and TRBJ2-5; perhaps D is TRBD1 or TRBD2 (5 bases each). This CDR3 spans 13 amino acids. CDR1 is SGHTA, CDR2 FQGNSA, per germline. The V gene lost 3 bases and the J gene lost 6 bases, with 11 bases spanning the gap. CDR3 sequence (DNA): TGTGCCAGCAGCTTCGGGGACGGGCAGACCCAGTACTTC. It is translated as CASSFGDGQTQYF.

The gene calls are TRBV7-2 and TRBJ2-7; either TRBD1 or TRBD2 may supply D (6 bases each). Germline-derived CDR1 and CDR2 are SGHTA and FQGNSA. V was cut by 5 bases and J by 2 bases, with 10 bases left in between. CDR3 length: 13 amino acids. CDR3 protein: CASSRGTTYEQYF. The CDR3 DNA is TGTGCCAGCAGCCGGGGGACAACCTACGAGCAGTACTTC.

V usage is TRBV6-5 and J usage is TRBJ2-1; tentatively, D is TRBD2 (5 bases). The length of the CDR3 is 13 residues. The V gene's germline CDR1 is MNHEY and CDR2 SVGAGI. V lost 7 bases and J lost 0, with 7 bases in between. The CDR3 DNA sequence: TGTGCCAGCATGGGGAGCTCCTACAATGAGCAGTTCTTC. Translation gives CASMGSSYNEQFF.

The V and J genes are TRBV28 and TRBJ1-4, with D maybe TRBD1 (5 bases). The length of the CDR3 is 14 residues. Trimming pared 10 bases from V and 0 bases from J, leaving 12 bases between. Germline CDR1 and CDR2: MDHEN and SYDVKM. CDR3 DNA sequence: TGTGCCACTCTCCGACAGCCAACTAATGAAAAACTGTTTTTT. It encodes CATLRQPTNEKLFF.

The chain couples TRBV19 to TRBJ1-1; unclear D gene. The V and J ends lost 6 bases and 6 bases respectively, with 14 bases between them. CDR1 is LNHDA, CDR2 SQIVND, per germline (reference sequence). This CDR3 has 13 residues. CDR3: CASSPTRWSEAFF. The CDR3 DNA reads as TGTGCCAGTAGCCCGACTCGGTGGTCTGAAGCTTTCTTT.

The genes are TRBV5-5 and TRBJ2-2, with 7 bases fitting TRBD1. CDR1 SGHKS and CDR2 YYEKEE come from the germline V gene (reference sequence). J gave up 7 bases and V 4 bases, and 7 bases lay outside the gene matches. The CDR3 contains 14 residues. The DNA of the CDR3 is TGTGCCAGCAGCAGGGGGCCTAATATCGGGGAGCTGTTTTTT. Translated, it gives CASSRGPNIGELFF.

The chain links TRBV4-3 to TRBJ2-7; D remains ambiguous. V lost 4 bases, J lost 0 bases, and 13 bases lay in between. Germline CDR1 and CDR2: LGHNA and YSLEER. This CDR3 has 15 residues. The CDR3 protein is CASSRDVERSYEQYF. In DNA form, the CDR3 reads TGCGCCAGCAGCCGTGATGTGGAACGCTCCTACGAGCAGTACTTC.

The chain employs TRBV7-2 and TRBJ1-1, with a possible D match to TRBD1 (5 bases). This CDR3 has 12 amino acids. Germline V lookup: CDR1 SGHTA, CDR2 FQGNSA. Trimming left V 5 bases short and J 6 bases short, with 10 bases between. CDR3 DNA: TGTGCCAGCAGCCCCCAGGGACCTGAAGCTTTCTTT. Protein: CASSPQGPEAFF.

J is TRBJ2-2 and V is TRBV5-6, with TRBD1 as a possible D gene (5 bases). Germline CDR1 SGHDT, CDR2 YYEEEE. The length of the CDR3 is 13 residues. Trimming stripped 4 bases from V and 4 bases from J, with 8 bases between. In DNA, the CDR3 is TGTGCCAGCAGCGGGGCGGTCACCGGGGAGCTGTTTTTT. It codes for CASSGAVTGELFF.

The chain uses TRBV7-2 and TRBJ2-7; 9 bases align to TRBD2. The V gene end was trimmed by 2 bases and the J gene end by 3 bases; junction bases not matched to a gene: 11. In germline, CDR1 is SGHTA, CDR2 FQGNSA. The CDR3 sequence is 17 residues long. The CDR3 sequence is CASSLRLAGENFYEQYF. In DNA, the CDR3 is TGTGCCAGCAGCTTACGGTTAGCGGGAGAGAACTTCTACGAGCAGTACTTC.

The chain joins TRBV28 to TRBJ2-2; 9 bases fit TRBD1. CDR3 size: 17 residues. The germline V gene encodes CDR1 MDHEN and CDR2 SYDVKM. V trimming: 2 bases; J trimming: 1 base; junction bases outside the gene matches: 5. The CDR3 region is CASSLKGTGLNTGELFF. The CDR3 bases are TGTGCCAGCAGTTTAAAGGGGACAGGGTTGAACACCGGGGAGCTGTTTTTT.

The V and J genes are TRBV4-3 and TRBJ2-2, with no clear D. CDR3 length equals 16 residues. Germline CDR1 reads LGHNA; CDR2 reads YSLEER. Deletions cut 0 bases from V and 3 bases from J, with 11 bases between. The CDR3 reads CASSQDRSADTGELFF. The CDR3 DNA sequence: TGCGCCAGCAGCCAAGATAGGTCGGCGGACACCGGGGAGCTGTTTTTT.

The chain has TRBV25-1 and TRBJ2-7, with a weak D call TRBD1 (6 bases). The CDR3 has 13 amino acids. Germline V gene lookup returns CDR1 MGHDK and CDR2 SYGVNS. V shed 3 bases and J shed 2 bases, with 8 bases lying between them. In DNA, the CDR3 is TGTGCCAGCAGTGAGGCAGGGGCCTACGAGCAGTACTTC. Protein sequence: CASSEAGAYEQYF.